This paragraph reports one T cell receptor beta chain. These data belong to a study of shared clonotypes between healthy human individuals. The germline V gene encodes CDR1 SGHKS and CDR2 YYEKEE (reference sequence). Trimming removed 6 bases from V and 4 bases from J, with 20 bases in between. The CDR3 loop spans 15 amino acids. The naive CD8 fraction comprised CD45RO-negative cells positively selected for CCR7 and excluded terminally differentiated effector memory CD45RA+ cells. Running of the assay took place at deep level. Measured with immunoSEQ multiplex PCR; TCRdb has only the in-frame clones, and not every one. The sample yields roughly 2,000,000 clones, 93% seen once.

The sample consisted of naive CD8+ T cells from PBMCs. The clonotype was recovered from a man aged 18 to 35 in good health. Some clones in this sample may be carry-over from other donors' samples. This chain uses TRBV5-5 with TRBJ2-7, with D perhaps TRBD1 or TRBD2 (5 bases each). The CDR3 DNA is TGTGCCAGCACCCGGGGCCACGGGGAATTGTACGAGCAGTACTTC. As protein: CASTRGHGELYEQYF.